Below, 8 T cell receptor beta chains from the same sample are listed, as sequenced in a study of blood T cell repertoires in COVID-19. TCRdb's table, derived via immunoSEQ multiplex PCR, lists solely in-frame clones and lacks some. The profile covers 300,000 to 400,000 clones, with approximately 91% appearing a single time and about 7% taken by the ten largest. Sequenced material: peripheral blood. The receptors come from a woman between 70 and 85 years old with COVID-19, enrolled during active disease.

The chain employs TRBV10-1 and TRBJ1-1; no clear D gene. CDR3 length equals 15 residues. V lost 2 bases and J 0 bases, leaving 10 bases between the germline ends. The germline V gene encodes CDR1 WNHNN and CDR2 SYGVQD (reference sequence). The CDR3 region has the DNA TGCGCCAGCAGTGAGCGGAGGGCGTTGAACACTGAAGCTTTCTTT. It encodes CASSERRALNTEAFF.

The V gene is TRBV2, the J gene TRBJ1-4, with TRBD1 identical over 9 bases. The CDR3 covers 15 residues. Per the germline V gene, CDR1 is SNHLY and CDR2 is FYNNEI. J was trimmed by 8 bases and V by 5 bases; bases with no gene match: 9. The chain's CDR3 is CASSSTGGANEKLFF. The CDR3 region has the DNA TGTGCCAGCAGTAGTACAGGGGGCGCAAACGAAAAACTGTTTTTT.

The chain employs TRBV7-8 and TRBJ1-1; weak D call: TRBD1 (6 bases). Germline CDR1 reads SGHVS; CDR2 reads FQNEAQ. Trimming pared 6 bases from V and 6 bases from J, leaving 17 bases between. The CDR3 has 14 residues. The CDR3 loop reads CASRFRGGGAEAFF. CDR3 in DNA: TGTGCCAGCAGATTCCGAGGGGGAGGGGCTGAAGCTTTCTTT.

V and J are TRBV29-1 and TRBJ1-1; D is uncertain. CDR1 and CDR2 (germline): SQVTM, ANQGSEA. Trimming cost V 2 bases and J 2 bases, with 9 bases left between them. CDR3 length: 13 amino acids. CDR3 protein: CSVEWNRNTEAFF. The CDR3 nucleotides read TGCAGCGTTGAATGGAACAGAAACACTGAAGCTTTCTTT.

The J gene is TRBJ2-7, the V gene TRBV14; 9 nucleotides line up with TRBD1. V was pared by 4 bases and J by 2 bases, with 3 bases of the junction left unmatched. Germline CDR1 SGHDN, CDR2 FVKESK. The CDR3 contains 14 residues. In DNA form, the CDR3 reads TGTGCCAGCAGCCGAGGACAGGGGACCTACGAGCAGTACTTC. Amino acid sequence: CASSRGQGTYEQYF.

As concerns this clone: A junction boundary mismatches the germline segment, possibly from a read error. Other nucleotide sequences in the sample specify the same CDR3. The CDR3 is CASSLSRGQGYNEQFF. The CDR3 DNA reads as TGTGCCAGCAGCTTAAGCAGGGGGCAGGGCTACAATGAACAGTTCTTC. The rearrangement joins TRBV11-2 to TRBJ2-1; 8 bases fit TRBD1. The CDR3 contains 16 residues. Germline CDR1 is SGHAT and CDR2 is FQNNGV.

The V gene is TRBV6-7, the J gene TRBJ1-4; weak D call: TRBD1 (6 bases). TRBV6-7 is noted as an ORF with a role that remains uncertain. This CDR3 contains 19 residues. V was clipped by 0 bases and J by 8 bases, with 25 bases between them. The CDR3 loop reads CASSYSIFFGSGEGEKLFF. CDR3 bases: TGTGCCAGCAGTTACTCGATTTTCTTCGGTTCAGGGGAAGGCGAAAAACTGTTTTTT.

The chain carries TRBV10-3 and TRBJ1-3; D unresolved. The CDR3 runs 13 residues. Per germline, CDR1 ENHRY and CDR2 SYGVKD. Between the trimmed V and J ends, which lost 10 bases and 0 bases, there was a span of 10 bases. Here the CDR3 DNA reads TGTGCCACAAGTGGGAGCTCTGGAAACACCATATATTTT. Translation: CATSGSSGNTIYF.